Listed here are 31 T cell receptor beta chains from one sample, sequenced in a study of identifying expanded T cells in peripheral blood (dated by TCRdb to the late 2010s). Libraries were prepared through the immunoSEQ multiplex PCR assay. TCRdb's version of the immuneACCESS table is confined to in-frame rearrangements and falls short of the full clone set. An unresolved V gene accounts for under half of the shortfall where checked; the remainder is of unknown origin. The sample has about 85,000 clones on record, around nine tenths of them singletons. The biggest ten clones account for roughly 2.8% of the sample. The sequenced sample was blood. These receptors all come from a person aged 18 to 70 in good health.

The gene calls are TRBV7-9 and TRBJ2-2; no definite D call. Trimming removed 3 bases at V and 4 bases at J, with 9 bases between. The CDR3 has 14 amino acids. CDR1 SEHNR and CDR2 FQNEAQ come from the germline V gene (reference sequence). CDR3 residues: CASSLDLITGELFF. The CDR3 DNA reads TGTGCCAGCAGCTTGGACCTTATCACCGGGGAGCTGTTTTTT.

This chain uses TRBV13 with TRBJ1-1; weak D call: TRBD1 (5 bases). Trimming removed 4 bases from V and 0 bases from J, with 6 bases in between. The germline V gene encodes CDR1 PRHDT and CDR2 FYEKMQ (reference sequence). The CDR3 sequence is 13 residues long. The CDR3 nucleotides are TGTGCCAGCAGCTGGGGCATGAACACTGAAGCTTTCTTT. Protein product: CASSWGMNTEAFF.

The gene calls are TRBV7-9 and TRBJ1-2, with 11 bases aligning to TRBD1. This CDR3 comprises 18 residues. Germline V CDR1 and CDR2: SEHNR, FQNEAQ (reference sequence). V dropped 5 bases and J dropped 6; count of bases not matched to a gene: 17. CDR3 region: CASSPGGTGGEGMDGYTF. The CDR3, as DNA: TGTGCCAGCAGCCCGGGAGGGACAGGGGGTGAGGGTATGGATGGCTACACCTTC.

The CDR3 spells CASSLGGTTKETQYF. CDR3 bases: TGTGCCAGCAGCTTAGGTGGGACCACTAAAGAGACCCAGTACTTC. The rearrangement uses TRBV7-1 and TRBJ2-5; D might be TRBD1 or TRBD2, each matching 5 bases. TRBV7-1 is treated as an ORF (open reading frame) with a function not yet certain. The CDR3 consists of 15 residues. V lost 4 bases, J lost 3 bases, and 15 bases lay in between.

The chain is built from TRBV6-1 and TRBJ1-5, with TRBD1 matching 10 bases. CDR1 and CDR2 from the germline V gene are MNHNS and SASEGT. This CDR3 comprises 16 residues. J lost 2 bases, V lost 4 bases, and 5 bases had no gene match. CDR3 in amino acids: CASSGGDRGGNQPQHF. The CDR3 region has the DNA TGTGCCAGCAGTGGGGGGGACAGGGGAGGCAATCAGCCCCAGCATTTT.

The CDR3 DNA is TGTGCCACCTGGGGAGGGCGGTATGAGCAGTTCTTC. Translating gives CATWGGRYEQFF. The V gene is TRBV28, the J gene TRBJ2-1; 7 bases are a match to TRBD2. CDR3 length: 12 amino acids. Losses at the gene ends were 10 bases for V and 8 bases for J; bases not matched to a gene: 8. The V gene's germline CDR1 is MDHEN and CDR2 SYDVKM.

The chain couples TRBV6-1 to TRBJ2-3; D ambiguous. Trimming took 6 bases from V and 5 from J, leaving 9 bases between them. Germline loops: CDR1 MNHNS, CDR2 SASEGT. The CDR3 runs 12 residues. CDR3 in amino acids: CASRNLVDTQYF. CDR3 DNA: TGTGCCAGCAGGAACCTAGTAGATACGCAGTATTTT.

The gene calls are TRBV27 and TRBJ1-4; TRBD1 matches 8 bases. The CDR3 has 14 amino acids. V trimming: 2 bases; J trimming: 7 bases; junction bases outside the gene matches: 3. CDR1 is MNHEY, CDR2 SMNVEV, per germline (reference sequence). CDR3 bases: TGTGCCAGCAGTTTACAGGGGGCGTCTGAAAAACTGTTTTTT. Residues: CASSLQGASEKLFF.

The CDR3 nucleotides are TGTGCCAGCAGCTTCGGACAGGCCAAATCCTACGAGCAGTACTTC. Translating it yields CASSFGQAKSYEQYF. The V gene is TRBV5-6, the J gene TRBJ2-7; the match to TRBD1 covers 7 bases. CDR1 is SGHDT, CDR2 YYEEEE, per germline. The CDR3 covers 15 residues. V lost 2 bases to trimming and J lost 1 base; unmatched junction nucleotides: 6.

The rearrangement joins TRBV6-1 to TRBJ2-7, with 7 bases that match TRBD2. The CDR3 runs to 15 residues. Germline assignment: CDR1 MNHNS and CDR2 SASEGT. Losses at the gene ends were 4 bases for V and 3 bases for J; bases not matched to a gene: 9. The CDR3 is CASSGLSGEDYEQYF. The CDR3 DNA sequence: TGTGCCAGCAGTGGATTAAGCGGGGAGGACTACGAGCAGTACTTC.

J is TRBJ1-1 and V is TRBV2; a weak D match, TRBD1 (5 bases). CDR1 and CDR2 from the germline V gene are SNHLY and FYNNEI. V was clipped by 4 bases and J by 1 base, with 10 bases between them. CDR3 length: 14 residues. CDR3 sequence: CASSAGRENTEAFF. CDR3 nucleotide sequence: TGTGCCAGCAGTGCGGGCAGGGAGAACACTGAAGCTTTCTTT.

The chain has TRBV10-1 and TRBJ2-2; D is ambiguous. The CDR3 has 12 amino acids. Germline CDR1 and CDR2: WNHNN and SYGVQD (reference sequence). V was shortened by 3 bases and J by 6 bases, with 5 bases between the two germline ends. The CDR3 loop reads CASSESPGELFF. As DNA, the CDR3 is TGCGCCAGCAGTGAATCCCCCGGGGAGCTGTTTTTT.

Here the CDR3 DNA reads TGTGCCATCAAAGGGGGGACAGGGGGCGAAAAACTGTTTTTT. Protein: CAIKGGTGGEKLFF. The chain combines TRBV28 with TRBJ1-4, with 12 bases identical to TRBD1. CDR3 length equals 14 residues. The ends lost 10 bases at V and 8 bases at J; junction bases unmatched: 8. Germline V lookup: CDR1 MDHEN, CDR2 SYDVKM. Using reference TRBV28 and TRBJ1-4 for the parts outside the CDR3, the full variable domain is DVKVTQSSRYLVKRTGEKVFLECVQDMDHENMFWYRQDPGLGLRLIYFSYDVKMKEKGDIPEGYSVSREKKERFSLILESASTNQTSMYLCAIKGGTGGEKLFFGSGTQLSVL.

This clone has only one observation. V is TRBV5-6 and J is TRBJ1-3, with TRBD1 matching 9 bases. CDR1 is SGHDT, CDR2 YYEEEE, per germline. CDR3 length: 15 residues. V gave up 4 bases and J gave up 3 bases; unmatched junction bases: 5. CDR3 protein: CASSPTGGIGNTIYF. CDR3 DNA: TGTGCCAGCAGCCCAACAGGGGGCATTGGAAACACCATATATTTT.

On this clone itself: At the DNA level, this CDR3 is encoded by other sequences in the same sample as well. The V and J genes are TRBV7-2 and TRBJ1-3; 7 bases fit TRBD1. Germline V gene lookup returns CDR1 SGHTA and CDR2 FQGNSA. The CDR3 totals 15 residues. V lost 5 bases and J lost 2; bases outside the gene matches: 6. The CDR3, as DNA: TGTGCCAGCAGCAGAACAGGGGAAACTGGAAACACCATATATTTT. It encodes CASSRTGETGNTIYF.

Written as DNA, the CDR3 is TGTGCCAGTAGTATAGCGACTGAAGAGACCCAGTACTTC. It encodes CASSIATEETQYF. V is TRBV19 and J is TRBJ2-5; D is ambiguous. Per the germline V gene, CDR1 is LNHDA and CDR2 is SQIVND (reference sequence). Trimming removed 1 base at V and 3 bases at J, with 6 bases between. The CDR3 runs to 13 residues.

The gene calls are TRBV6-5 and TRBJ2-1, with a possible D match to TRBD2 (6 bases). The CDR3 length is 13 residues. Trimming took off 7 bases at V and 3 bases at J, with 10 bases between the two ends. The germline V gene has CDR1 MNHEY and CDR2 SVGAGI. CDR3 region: CASNAGLYNEQFF. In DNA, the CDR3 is TGTGCCAGCAATGCGGGACTCTACAATGAGCAGTTCTTC.

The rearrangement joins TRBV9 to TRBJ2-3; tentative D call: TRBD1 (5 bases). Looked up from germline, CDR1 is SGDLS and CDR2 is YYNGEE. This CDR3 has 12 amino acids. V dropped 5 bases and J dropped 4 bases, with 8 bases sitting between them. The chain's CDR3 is CASRGRADTQYF. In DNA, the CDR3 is TGTGCCAGCAGGGGCAGGGCAGATACGCAGTATTTT.

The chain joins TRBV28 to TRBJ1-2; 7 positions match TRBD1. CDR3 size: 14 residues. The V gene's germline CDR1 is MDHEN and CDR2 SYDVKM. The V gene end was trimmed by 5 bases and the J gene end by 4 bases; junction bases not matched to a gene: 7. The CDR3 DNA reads TGTGCCAGCAGTCTGGGGACAGTAAGCTATGGCTACACCTTC. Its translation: CASSLGTVSYGYTF.

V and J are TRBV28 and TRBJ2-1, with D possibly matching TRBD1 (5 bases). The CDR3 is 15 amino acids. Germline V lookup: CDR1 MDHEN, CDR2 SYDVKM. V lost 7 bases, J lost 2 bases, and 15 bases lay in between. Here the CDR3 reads CASTIGARTYNEQFF. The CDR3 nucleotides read TGTGCCAGCACCATTGGGGCTCGAACCTACAATGAGCAGTTCTTC.

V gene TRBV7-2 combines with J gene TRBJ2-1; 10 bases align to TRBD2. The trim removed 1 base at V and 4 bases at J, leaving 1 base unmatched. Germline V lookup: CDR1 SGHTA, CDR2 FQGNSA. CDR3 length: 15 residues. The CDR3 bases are TGTGCCAGCAGCTTAGTAGCGGGGGGTTACAATGAGCAGTTCTTC. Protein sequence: CASSLVAGGYNEQFF.

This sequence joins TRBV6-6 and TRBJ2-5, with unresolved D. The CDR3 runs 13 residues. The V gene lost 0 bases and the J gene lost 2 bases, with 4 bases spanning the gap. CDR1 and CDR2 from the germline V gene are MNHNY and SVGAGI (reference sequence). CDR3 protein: CASSYSGQETQYF. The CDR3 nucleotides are TGTGCCAGCAGTTACTCGGGGCAAGAGACCCAGTACTTC.

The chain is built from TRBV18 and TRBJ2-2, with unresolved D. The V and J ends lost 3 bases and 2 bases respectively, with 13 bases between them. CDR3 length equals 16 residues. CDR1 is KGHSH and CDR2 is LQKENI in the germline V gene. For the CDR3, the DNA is TGTGCCAGCTCACCGTCGCGGACGGATAACACCGGGGAGCTGTTTTTT. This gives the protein CASSPSRTDNTGELFF. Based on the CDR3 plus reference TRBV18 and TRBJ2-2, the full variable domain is NAGVMQNPRHLVRRRGQEARLRCSPMKGHSHVYWYRQLPEEGLKFMVYLQKENIIDESGMPKERFSAEFPKEGPSILRIQQVVRGDSAAYFCASSPSRTDNTGELFFGEGSRLTVL.

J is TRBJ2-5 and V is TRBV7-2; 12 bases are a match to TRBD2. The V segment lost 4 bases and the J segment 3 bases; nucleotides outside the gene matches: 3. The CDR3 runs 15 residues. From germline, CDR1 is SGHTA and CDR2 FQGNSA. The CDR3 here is CASSSSGRVEETQYF. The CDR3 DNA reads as TGTGCCAGCAGCTCTAGCGGGAGGGTGGAAGAGACCCAGTACTTC.

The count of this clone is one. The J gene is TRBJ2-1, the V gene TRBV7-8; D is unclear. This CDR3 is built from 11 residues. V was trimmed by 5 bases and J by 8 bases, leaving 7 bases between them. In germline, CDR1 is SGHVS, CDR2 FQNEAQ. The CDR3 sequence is CASSPSHEQFF. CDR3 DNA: TGTGCCAGCAGCCCGAGCCATGAGCAGTTCTTC.

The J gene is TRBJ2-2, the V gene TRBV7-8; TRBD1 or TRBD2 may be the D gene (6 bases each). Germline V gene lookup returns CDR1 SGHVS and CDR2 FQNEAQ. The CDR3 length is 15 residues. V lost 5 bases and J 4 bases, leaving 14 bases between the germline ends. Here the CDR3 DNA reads TGTGCCAGCAGCCCTAGAGGGGGGCTCACCGGGGAGCTGTTTTTT. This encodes CASSPRGGLTGELFF.

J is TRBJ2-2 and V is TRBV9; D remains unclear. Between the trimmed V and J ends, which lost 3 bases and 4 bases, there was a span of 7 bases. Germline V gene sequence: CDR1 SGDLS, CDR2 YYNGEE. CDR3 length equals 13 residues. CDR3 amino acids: CASSGDLTGELFF. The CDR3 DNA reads TGTGCCAGCAGCGGTGACCTCACCGGGGAGCTGTTTTTT.

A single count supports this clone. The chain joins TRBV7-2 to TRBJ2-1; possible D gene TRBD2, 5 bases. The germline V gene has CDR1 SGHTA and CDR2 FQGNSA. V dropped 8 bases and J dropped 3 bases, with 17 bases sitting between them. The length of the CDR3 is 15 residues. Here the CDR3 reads CASASGSLIYNEQFF. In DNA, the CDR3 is TGTGCCAGCGCCAGCGGCAGCTTAATCTACAATGAGCAGTTCTTC.

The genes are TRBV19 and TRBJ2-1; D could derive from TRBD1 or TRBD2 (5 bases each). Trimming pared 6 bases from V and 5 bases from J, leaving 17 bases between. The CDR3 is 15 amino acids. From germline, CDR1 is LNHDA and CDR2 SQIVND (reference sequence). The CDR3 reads CASSLFGAGNNEQFF. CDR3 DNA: TGTGCCAGTAGCCTCTTCGGGGCAGGCAACAATGAGCAGTTCTTC.

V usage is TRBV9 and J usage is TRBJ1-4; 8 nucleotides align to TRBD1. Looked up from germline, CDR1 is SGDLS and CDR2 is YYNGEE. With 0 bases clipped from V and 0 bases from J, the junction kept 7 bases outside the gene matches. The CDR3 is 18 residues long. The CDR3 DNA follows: TGTGCCAGCAGCGTAGAGGGGACAGGATTTACAACTAATGAAAAACTGTTTTTT. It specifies CASSVEGTGFTTNEKLFF.

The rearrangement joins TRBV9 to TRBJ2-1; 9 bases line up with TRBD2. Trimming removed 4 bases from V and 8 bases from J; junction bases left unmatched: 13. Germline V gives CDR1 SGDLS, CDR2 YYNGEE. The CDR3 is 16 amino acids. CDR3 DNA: TGTGCCAGCAGCCTGCGGGGGGGGACCACTTCCGATGAGCAGTTCTTC. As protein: CASSLRGGTTSDEQFF.